Below, 19 T cell receptor beta chains from the same sample are listed, as sequenced in a study of cytomegalovirus exposure and HLA in healthy donors (dated by TCRdb to the late 2010s). Library preparation employed the immunoSEQ multiplex PCR assay. For the multiplex PCR, a mixture combining 60 forward primers for TCR Vbeta segments and 13 reverse primers for TCR Jbeta segments was used. TCRdb stores this immuneACCESS table with in-frame sequences only. Part of the clones is absent; in the studies checked, under half of the shortfall reflects unresolved V genes, and no reason is known for the rest. Here the sample has fewer than 200,000 clones; over 60% occur a single time. The leading ten clones occupy approximately 1.6% of the sample. Sample: PBMCs. These receptor sequences come from a girl aged 10 to 17 in good health and CMV-seronegative.

V gene TRBV6-5 combines with J gene TRBJ1-6; no firm D call. In germline, CDR1 is MNHEY, CDR2 SVGAGI. The CDR3 loop spans 13 amino acids. Trimming took 2 bases from V and 11 from J, leaving 10 bases between them. CDR3 bases: TGTGCCAGCAGTTACGAGGATTTGGCACCCCTCCACTTT. Amino acid sequence: CASSYEDLAPLHF.

This chain's CDR3 is CASKPTGGRDEQYF. CDR3 in DNA: TGTGCCAGCAAGCCCACAGGGGGCCGGGACGAGCAGTACTTC. The chain couples TRBV14 to TRBJ2-7; 9 nucleotides align to TRBD1. Germline V gives CDR1 SGHDN, CDR2 FVKESK. V trimming: 7 bases; J trimming: 5 bases; junction bases outside the gene matches: 9. This CDR3 has 14 amino acids.

CDR3 sequence: CATSRDPRGEQYF. CDR3 nucleotide sequence: TGTGCCACCAGCAGAGATCCCCGGGGCGAGCAGTACTTC. The V gene is TRBV15, the J gene TRBJ2-7; D is possibly TRBD2 (5 bases). The V end was cut by 0 bases, the J end by 6 bases, with 9 bases between. This CDR3 is built from 13 residues. Germline-derived CDR1 and CDR2 are LNHNV and YYDKDF (reference sequence).

This chain uses TRBV29-1 with TRBJ1-3; D remains unclear. Germline loops: CDR1 SQVTM, CDR2 ANQGSEA. CDR3 size: 14 residues. Trimming cost V 6 bases and J 0 bases, with 12 bases left between them. CDR3 nucleotide sequence: TGCAGCGTGGGGTCGAGGGTCTCTGGAAACACCATATATTTT. Translating gives CSVGSRVSGNTIYF.

This sequence joins TRBV25-1 and TRBJ1-1; 8 bases are shared with TRBD1. Germline CDR1 and CDR2: MGHDK and SYGVNS. After removal of 4 bases from V and 4 bases from J, the junction contained 5 bases not matched to a gene. The CDR3 has 14 amino acids. This CDR3 is CASSGRGRSTEAFF. The CDR3 nucleotides are TGTGCCAGCAGTGGCAGGGGGCGAAGCACTGAAGCTTTCTTT.

CDR3 sequence (DNA): TGTGCCAGCAGCGTCCCCTCCGGGAGCTCCTACGAGCAGTACTTC. The encoded protein is CASSVPSGSSYEQYF. The genes are TRBV28 and TRBJ2-7, with D perhaps matching TRBD2 (6 bases). V was cut by 6 bases and J by 0 bases, with 15 bases left in between. There are 15 residues in the CDR3. Per germline, CDR1 MDHEN and CDR2 SYDVKM. Complete variable domain (other parts from reference TRBV28 and TRBJ2-7): DVKVTQSSRYLVKRTGEKVFLECVQDMDHENMFWYRQDPGLGLRLIYFSYDVKMKEKGDIPEGYSVSREKKERFSLILESASTNQTSMYLCASSVPSGSSYEQYFGPGTRLTVT.

The chain recombines TRBV4-2 with TRBJ2-5; TRBD2 aligns across 11 bases. The CDR3 contains 16 residues. The junction had 3 bases not matched to a gene; V was cut back by 2 bases and J by 1 base. Germline V gives CDR1 LGHNA, CDR2 YNFKEQ. The CDR3 bases are TGTGCCAGCAGCCAATTAGCGGGGGGGCTCCAAGAGACCCAGTACTTC. Its protein product is CASSQLAGGLQETQYF.

J is TRBJ1-1 and V is TRBV5-1, with no clear D. Trimming shortened V by 4 bases and J by 1 base, and 8 bases separated the two germline ends. The length of the CDR3 is 13 residues. Per germline, CDR1 SGHRS and CDR2 YFSETQ. The chain's CDR3 is CASSPDTNTEAFF. The CDR3 nucleotides read TGCGCCAGCAGCCCCGACACGAACACTGAAGCTTTCTTT.

The J gene is TRBJ1-1, the V gene TRBV5-4; possibly TRBD1 for D (5 bases). Trimming cost V 10 bases and J 6 bases, with 19 bases left between them. CDR3 length equals 13 residues. Germline values: CDR1 SGHNT, CDR2 YYREEE (reference sequence). CDR3 sequence reads: CALGDWGFAEAFF. The CDR3 DNA reads as TGTGCCTTGGGGGACTGGGGGTTTGCTGAAGCTTTCTTT.

This clone was observed once. This sequence joins TRBV7-9 and TRBJ1-1; D not certain. Deletions cut 2 bases from V and 6 bases from J, with 13 bases between. The CDR3 sequence is 14 residues long. CDR1 and CDR2 (germline): SEHNR, FQNEAQ (reference sequence). The CDR3 DNA reads as TGTGCCAGCAGCTTATCTCCAGATTTCCCTGAAGCTTTCTTT. Amino acid sequence: CASSLSPDFPEAFF.

V usage is TRBV2 and J usage is TRBJ2-1; maybe TRBD1 (5 bases). CDR1 is SNHLY, CDR2 FYNNEI, per germline. Trimming shortened V by 7 bases and J by 5 bases, and 18 bases separated the two germline ends. The CDR3 has 15 amino acids. The CDR3 region is CASKGVLSIHNEQFF. CDR3 in DNA: TGTGCCAGCAAAGGGGTGCTGAGTATCCACAATGAGCAGTTCTTC.

A few counts support this clone. The chain recombines TRBV5-1 with TRBJ1-1; D call uncertain. The CDR3 sequence is 14 residues long. Trimming removed 4 bases from V and 1 base from J, with 11 bases in between. Germline loops: CDR1 SGHRS, CDR2 YFSETQ. CDR3 loop: CASSLWETNTEAFF. Here the CDR3 DNA reads TGCGCCAGCAGCCTGTGGGAGACGAACACTGAAGCTTTCTTT. Full variable domain (remainder filled in from reference TRBV5-1 and TRBJ1-1): KAGVTQTPRYLIKTRGQQVTLSCSPISGHRSVSWYQQTPGQGLQFLFEYFSETQRNKGNFPGRFSGRQFSNSRSEMNVSTLELGDSALYLCASSLWETNTEAFFGQGTRLTVV.

The chain uses TRBV7-9 and TRBJ2-1; TRBD2 agrees at 12 bases. This CDR3 has 14 residues. The germline V gene has CDR1 SEHNR and CDR2 FQNEAQ (reference sequence). V trimming: 3 bases; J trimming: 8 bases; junction bases outside the gene matches: 2. The CDR3 sequence: CASSLTSGGDEQFF. CDR3 nucleotides: TGTGCCAGCAGCTTGACTAGCGGGGGAGATGAGCAGTTCTTC.

The V gene is TRBV7-8, the J gene TRBJ1-1; TRBD1 might be the D (5 bases). Trimming shortened V by 7 bases and J by 1 base, and 10 bases separated the two germline ends. CDR3 length: 13 amino acids. The V gene's germline CDR1 is SGHVS and CDR2 FQNEAQ. CDR3 in DNA: TGTGCCAGCACCACAGACAGGAACACTGAAGCTTTCTTT. Protein: CASTTDRNTEAFF.

The chain joins TRBV18 to TRBJ2-2; D is unresolved. The CDR3 has 14 residues. Trimming stripped 3 bases from V and 1 base from J, with 6 bases between. In germline, CDR1 is KGHSH, CDR2 LQKENI. The CDR3 here is CASSPDLNTGELFF. DNA of the CDR3: TGTGCCAGCTCACCTGACTTGAACACCGGGGAGCTGTTTTTT.

The V gene is TRBV2, the J gene TRBJ1-2; 7 nucleotides align to TRBD1. V was clipped by 4 bases and J by 0 bases; unmatched bases: 8. The CDR3 extends over 16 amino acids. CDR1 is SNHLY, CDR2 FYNNEI, per germline. DNA for the CDR3: TGTGCCAGCAGTGGTCCTGACAGGGTCGCTAACTATGGCTACACCTTC. Protein sequence: CASSGPDRVANYGYTF. Using reference TRBV2 and TRBJ1-2 for the parts outside the CDR3, the full variable domain is EPEVTQTPSHQVTQMGQEVILRCVPISNHLYFYWYRQILGQKVEFLVSFYNNEISEKSEIFDDQFSVERPDGSNFTLKIRSTKLEDSAMYFCASSGPDRVANYGYTFGSGTRLTVV.

The rearrangement uses TRBV7-8 and TRBJ1-5; no firm D call. V was shortened by 1 base and J by 2 bases, with 6 bases between the two germline ends. The CDR3 sequence is 14 residues long. CDR1 SGHVS and CDR2 FQNEAQ come from the germline V gene. CDR3 sequence: CASSLVSGNQPQHF. The CDR3 DNA is TGTGCCAGCAGCTTAGTATCCGGCAATCAGCCCCAGCATTTT.

J is TRBJ2-1 and V is TRBV4-2, with D tentatively TRBD2 (5 bases). Trimming took off 3 bases at V and 1 base at J, with 13 bases between the two ends. The germline V gene has CDR1 LGHNA and CDR2 YNFKEQ. This CDR3 has 16 residues. The CDR3 DNA reads TGTGCCAGCAGCCAGCGCAGCGGAGAATCCTACAATGAGCAGTTCTTC. It encodes CASSQRSGESYNEQFF.

The gene calls are TRBV6-5 and TRBJ2-1; 8 nucleotides align to TRBD1. The CDR3 is made up of 14 amino acids. Germline V gene lookup returns CDR1 MNHEY and CDR2 SVGAGI. Trimming at V came to 6 bases and at J to 3 bases, leaving 4 bases not matched to a gene. CDR3 nucleotides: TGTGCCAGCAGGCCCGGGACAGGCTACAATGAGCAGTTCTTC. It codes for CASRPGTGYNEQFF.